The TCR beta chain described here comes from a study of T-cell memory formation after mild COVID-19. Study overall: TCR clusters were largely donor specific.

This clonotype showed up just a few times. The antigen is not known. Using its own MiXCR run on the 5' RACE reads, TCRdb lists one record per CDR3 protein. The sample includes approximately 290,000 distinct CDR3 sequences, approximately 16% of them seen just once. Study findings and constraints: Prior to infection, memory already included some responding clones, suggesting cross-reactive memory joined. Largely, contracting CD4+ clones fell within CM and EM, and contracting CD8+ clones within EMRA. Nothing confirmed that second-wave clones peaking on day 37 were specific for SARS-CoV-2.

The CDR3 covers 16 residues. Germline V gene sequence: CDR1 MGHRA, CDR2 YSYEKL. The V gene lost 4 bases and the J gene lost 5 bases, with 17 bases spanning the gap. The TCR was taken from a man between 18 and 29 years old who had mild COVID-19 (a few samples of this study predate the infection). Cell type and time point are not known. Sequenced sample: PBMCs or a T cell subset sorted from them (not recorded which). V is TRBV4-1 and J is TRBJ2-2; D may be TRBD1 or TRBD2 (5 bases each). This CDR3 reads CASSPQPGPPTGELFF. The CDR3 nucleotides are TGCGCCAGCAGCCCACAACCGGGGCCCCCGACCGGGGAGCTGTTTTTT.